This T cell receptor (beta chain) was sequenced in a study of metastatic and nonmetastatic thyroid tumors. The overall study: Where malignant and benign thyroid patients were concerned, repertoires were compared across blood and tumor or nodule tissue. Overall study findings and caveats: Versus benign nodules, malignant thyroid tumors reportedly had significantly higher TCR beta diversity, in blood and tumor.

This clone came up many times. As yet, its antigen is unknown. The authors' processing: The study built a papillary thyroid cancer distant-metastasis classifier from CDR3 differences across clinicopathological groups. MiXCR was used by TCRdb to re-call the PCR reads. In this record, the V and J calls reflect TCRdb's handling and not the investigators' own analysis. The sample records about 36,000 clones, around 21% being singletons. V was clipped by 6 bases and J by 3 bases, with 16 bases between them. In germline, CDR1 is MDHEN, CDR2 SYDVKM. CDR3 length equals 15 residues. No treatment had been given to any patient before thyroid surgery.

Sequences were obtained from blood. This receptor was obtained from a female donor with papillary thyroid cancer or a benign thyroid nodule (not recorded which). Some clones in this sample may be carry-over from other donors' samples. The chain couples TRBV28 to TRBJ2-3; the D gene could be TRBD1 or TRBD2 (6 bases each). Here the CDR3 reads CASSGPGAGTDTQYF. The DNA of the CDR3 is TGTGCCAGCAGCGGTCCGGGGGCCGGTACAGATACGCAGTATTTT.